This T cell receptor (beta chain) originates from a study of blood T cell repertoires in COVID-19. Clones were read by immunoSEQ multiplex PCR, and TCRdb kept only the in-frame ones, dropping some. This sample has 100,000 to 150,000 clones, with about 89% found just once. From germline, CDR1 is SQVTM and CDR2 ANQGSEA. This CDR3 is 12 amino acids long. Trimming cost V 6 bases and J 7 bases; bases outside gene matches: 6. This TCR derives from a middle-aged man with active or convalescent COVID-19. Sequenced input: peripheral blood. This sequence joins TRBV29-1 and TRBJ2-7; 10 bases map to TRBD1. The chain's CDR3 is CSVYRTGGEQYF. Written as DNA, the CDR3 is TGCAGCGTCTACAGGACAGGGGGTGAGCAGTACTTC.